The 30 T cell receptor beta chains listed next were all sequenced from one sample in a study of T cell repertoires in cytomegalovirus infection. The antigens these receptors bind are not known. TCRdb fed the reads into MiXCR, producing one record per CDR3 protein. The sample holds about 57,000 distinct CDR3 sequences; just over 20% are singletons and the top ten take around 70%. The sequencing here drew on CD8+ T cells from cultured PBMCs, taken from culture after CMV antigen stimulation. These receptors were obtained from a human donor in good health (CMV status not recorded). Some clones in this sample may be carry-over from other donors' samples.

This chain uses TRBV6-1 with TRBJ2-3; the D gene is possibly TRBD1 (6 bases). V dropped 8 bases and J dropped 4 bases, with 16 bases sitting between them. Germline lookup yields CDR1 MNHNS and CDR2 SASEGT. The length of the CDR3 is 14 residues. The chain's CDR3 is CASGQQGHADTQYF. The CDR3 coding sequence is TGTGCCAGCGGGCAACAGGGTCATGCAGATACGCAGTATTTT.

The table lists this clonotype with a few counts. This rearrangement joins TRBV4-1 to TRBJ1-5; D remains ambiguous. The CDR3 loop spans 13 amino acids. V lost 0 bases and J lost 7, with 7 bases in between. Germline CDR1 MGHRA, CDR2 YSYEKL. The CDR3 is CASSQDRAQPQHF. CDR3 bases: TGCGCCAGCAGCCAAGATAGGGCCCAGCCCCAGCATTTT.

The rearrangement links TRBV20-1 to TRBJ2-3; D is possibly TRBD2 (6 bases). The CDR3 covers 14 residues. The germline V and J ends were trimmed by 5 bases and 2 bases, with 14 bases remaining between them. Germline lookup yields CDR1 DFQATT and CDR2 SNEGSKA (reference sequence). CDR3 in amino acids: CSADSGGDTDTQYF. The CDR3 region has the DNA TGCAGTGCTGATAGCGGCGGGGACACAGATACGCAGTATTTT.

This chain links TRBV20-1 with TRBJ1-6; tentatively, D is TRBD1 (5 bases). The CDR3 sequence is 17 residues long. CDR1 and CDR2 (germline): DFQATT, SNEGSKA (reference sequence). Trimming removed 2 bases at V and 8 bases at J, with 22 bases between. In DNA, the CDR3 is TGCAGTGCTAGACTAAAATCGGGGGAAGGATATCATTCACCCCTCCACTTT. Protein: CSARLKSGEGYHSPLHF.

This clonotype was counted between two and nine times. V is TRBV7-9 and J is TRBJ1-1; D gene ambiguous. The CDR3 runs 14 residues. Germline lookup yields CDR1 SEHNR and CDR2 FQNEAQ (reference sequence). The V gene lost 8 bases and the J gene lost 4 bases, with 17 bases spanning the gap. The CDR3 DNA sequence: TGTGCCAGCTTGGGCCCCCTGGGGAGCACTGAAGCTTTCTTT. As protein: CASLGPLGSTEAFF. The variable domain in full, completed from reference TRBV7-9 and TRBJ1-1, reads DTGVSQNPRHKITKRGQNVTFRCDPISEHNRLYWYRQTLGQGPEFLTYFQNEAQLEKSRLLSDRFSAERPKGSFSTLEIQRTEQGDSAMYLCASLGPLGSTEAFFGQGTRLTVV.

The J gene is TRBJ2-6, the V gene TRBV12-3 or TRBV12-4, with TRBD2 matching 8 bases. This CDR3 has 16 residues. Trimming took 7 bases from V and 2 from J; bases not matched to a gene: 7. As DNA, the CDR3 is TGTGCCAGCACCCCTATCGGGGGGGCTGGGGCCAACGTCCTGACTTTC. This translates into CASTPIGGAGANVLTF.

The chain has TRBV19 and TRBJ1-5; 10 positions match TRBD1. V shed 3 bases, J shed 1 base, and the junction held 15 bases outside the gene matches. Germline-derived CDR1 and CDR2 are LNHDA and SQIVND (reference sequence). The CDR3 is 20 residues long. The CDR3 here is CASSIPFDRGPKGSNQPQHF. CDR3 nucleotide sequence: TGTGCCAGTAGTATCCCCTTCGACAGGGGGCCTAAAGGGAGCAATCAGCCCCAGCATTTT.

This clonotype has only a few counts. The chain couples TRBV7-3 to TRBJ2-3; 10 bases are shared with TRBD2. The J segment lost 0 bases and the V segment lost 2 bases, leaving 2 bases of the junction unmatched. This CDR3 region has 16 residues. CDR1 SGHTA and CDR2 FQGTGA come from the germline V gene. In DNA, the CDR3 is TGTGCCAGCAGCTTATATAGCGGGGGGAGCACAGATACGCAGTATTTT. This encodes CASSLYSGGSTDTQYF.

V gene TRBV12-5 combines with J gene TRBJ2-3; D is perhaps TRBD2 (6 bases). The CDR3 is 13 residues long. Trimming took off 8 bases at V and 4 bases at J, with 13 bases between the two ends. The germline V gene has CDR1 LGHNT and CDR2 FRNRAP. CDR3 bases: TGTGCTAGTCTCGGCGGGACCCCAGATACGCAGTATTTT. Translated: CASLGGTPDTQYF.

The chain carries TRBV5-1 and TRBJ1-4, with D perhaps TRBD1 (6 bases). Between the trimmed V and J ends, which lost 4 bases and 0 bases, there was a span of 25 bases. The germline CDR1 and CDR2 sequences are SGHRS and YFSETQ. This CDR3 contains 20 residues. The CDR3 here is CASSLYYGIRGASTNEKLFF. CDR3 sequence (DNA): TGCGCCAGCAGCCTATATTACGGTATCAGGGGAGCCTCAACTAATGAAAAACTGTTTTTT.

This chain connects TRBV7-2 to TRBJ2-7; D remains ambiguous. Trimming took off 4 bases at V and 3 bases at J, with 13 bases between the two ends. This CDR3 has 14 residues. Germline V gene data show CDR1 as SGHTA and CDR2 as FQGNSA. CDR3 sequence: CASSSMGRNYEQYF. The CDR3 DNA is TGTGCCAGCAGCTCTATGGGTCGGAACTACGAGCAGTACTTC.

This chain uses TRBV7-3 with TRBJ2-3; the D gene is possibly TRBD1 (6 bases). CDR3 size: 15 residues. V shed 3 bases and J shed 4 bases, with 14 bases lying between them. Germline lookup yields CDR1 SGHTA and CDR2 FQGTGA. CDR3: CASSFNGQSADTQYF. CDR3 bases: TGTGCCAGCAGCTTTAACGGACAGTCTGCAGATACGCAGTATTTT.

J is TRBJ2-3 and V is TRBV4-1; TRBD2 matches at 15 bases. Germline values: CDR1 MGHRA, CDR2 YSYEKL. V lost 3 bases and J lost 4; bases outside the gene matches: 11. The CDR3 loop spans 19 amino acids. CDR3 DNA sequence: TGCGCCAGCAGCCACCCCACCGGGACTAGCGGGGGGCGATCAGATACGCAGTATTTT. Protein sequence: CASSHPTGTSGGRSDTQYF.

J is TRBJ2-7 and V is TRBV4-1; 10 bases agree with TRBD2. The junction had 11 bases not matched to a gene; V was cut back by 2 bases and J by 7 bases. CDR1 and CDR2 from the germline V gene are MGHRA and YSYEKL. CDR3 size: 16 residues. In nucleotides, the CDR3 is TGCGCCAGCAGCCAAACCCTAGCGGGGGACTCCGAGGAGCAGTACTTC. Translating it yields CASSQTLAGDSEEQYF.

The table lists this clonotype with a few counts. The rearrangement uses TRBV6-2 or TRBV6-3 and TRBJ1-4, with D possibly TRBD1 on 6 matching bases. V was clipped by 5 bases and J by 0 bases, with 10 bases between them. This CDR3 is built from 15 residues. Germline V gene data show CDR1 as MNHEY and CDR2 as SVGEGT. CDR3 loop: CASSEDRPTNEKLFF. The CDR3 DNA reads TGTGCCAGCAGTGAAGACAGGCCAACTAATGAAAAACTGTTTTTT.

The genes are TRBV29-1 and TRBJ1-2; maybe TRBD1 (6 bases). Looked up from germline, CDR1 is SQVTM and CDR2 is ANQGSEA. The CDR3 runs to 13 residues. V was shortened by 7 bases and J by 5 bases, with 17 bases between the two germline ends. CDR3 region: CSAYREFGYGYTF. The DNA of the CDR3 is TGCAGCGCTTACAGGGAATTCGGGTATGGCTACACCTTC.

V is TRBV7-9 and J is TRBJ2-7; 8 bases line up with TRBD1. The CDR3 runs 18 residues. CDR1 SEHNR and CDR2 FQNEAQ come from the germline V gene (reference sequence). Germline trimming cut 0 bases from V and 1 base from J; bases unmatched to any gene: 11. The CDR3 DNA is TGTGCCAGCAGCTTAGCGGTTATGGACAGGGCGTCATCCTACGAGCAGTACTTC. It translates to CASSLAVMDRASSYEQYF.

The J gene is TRBJ2-1, the V gene TRBV7-9; 8 nucleotides agree with TRBD1. Germline V gene data show CDR1 as SEHNR and CDR2 as FQNEAQ (reference sequence). There are 15 residues in the CDR3. Germline trimming cut 5 bases from V and 6 bases from J; bases unmatched to any gene: 9. The CDR3 reads CASSPRDRPLNEQFF. The DNA of the CDR3 is TGTGCCAGCAGCCCCCGGGACAGGCCACTCAATGAGCAGTTCTTC.

V and J are TRBV7-6 and TRBJ2-5, with D maybe TRBD1 (5 bases). Trimming pared 1 base from V and 4 bases from J, leaving 13 bases between. The CDR3 totals 15 residues. The germline V gene has CDR1 SGHVS and CDR2 FNYEAQ. CDR3 bases: TGTGCCAGCAGCTTAGAAGGGGAAAGGCGAGAGACCCAGTACTTC. Its protein product is CASSLEGERRETQYF. Looking up the rest from reference TRBV7-6 and TRBJ2-5 gives the full variable domain: GAGVSQSPRYKVTKRGQDVALRCDPISGHVSLYWYRQALGQGPEFLTYFNYEAQQDKSGLPNDRFSAERPEGSISTLTIQRTEQRDSAMYRCASSLEGERRETQYFGPGTRLLVL.

The V gene is TRBV12-3 or TRBV12-4, the J gene TRBJ1-5; D possibly corresponds to TRBD1 (6 bases). V gave up 5 bases and J gave up 1 base, with 15 bases separating them. CDR3 length: 16 residues. CDR3 loop: CASSPPDSSSNQPQHF. The CDR3 DNA sequence: TGTGCCAGCAGTCCCCCGGACAGCTCAAGCAATCAGCCCCAGCATTTT.

A remark on this clonotype: A read error may produce the germline difference seen at one junction end. The chain carries TRBV12-3 or TRBV12-4 and TRBJ2-2; weak D call: TRBD2 (6 bases). The CDR3 runs 16 residues. CDR3 coding DNA: TGTGCCAGCAGCCCGTGGGGGGTTGAGTTCACCGAGGAGCTGTTTTTT. The encoded protein is CASSPWGVEFTEELFF.

The rearrangement uses TRBV6-6 and TRBJ1-3; D gene uncertain. Germline CDR1 and CDR2: MNHNY and SVGAGI (reference sequence). V shed 6 bases and J shed 4 bases, with 13 bases lying between them. The CDR3 sequence is 14 residues long. DNA of the CDR3: TGTGCCAGCAGCCCGTACAGCTTCGGAAACACCATATATTTT. It yields the protein CASSPYSFGNTIYF.

This clonotype was counted a few times. This chain uses TRBV20-1 with TRBJ2-1; D is unclear. The CDR3 sequence is 12 residues long. Trimming removed 6 bases from V and 10 bases from J, with 16 bases in between. Per germline, CDR1 DFQATT and CDR2 SNEGSKA (reference sequence). Here the CDR3 reads CSAPQPTSEQFF. The DNA of the CDR3 is TGCAGTGCGCCTCAGCCCACCAGCGAGCAGTTCTTC.

This clonotype was observed a handful of times. The chain employs TRBV4-1 and TRBJ1-5, with D possibly being TRBD1 (5 bases). Germline CDR1 reads MGHRA; CDR2 reads YSYEKL. V lost 1 base, J lost 6 bases, and 10 bases lay in between. This CDR3 has 14 amino acids. In DNA, the CDR3 is TGCGCCAGCAGCCAAGGGCAGGGTGGTCAGCCCCAGCATTTT. The encoded protein is CASSQGQGGQPQHF.

This clonotype was seen a few times. The chain recombines TRBV7-9 with TRBJ2-7, with D uncertain. Germline loops: CDR1 SEHNR, CDR2 FQNEAQ (reference sequence). V gave up 1 base and J gave up 5 bases, with 9 bases separating them. This CDR3 spans 13 amino acids. The DNA for the CDR3 is TGTGCCAGCAGCTTAGAAGGTTTCCACGAGCAGTACTTC. Its translation is CASSLEGFHEQYF. The whole variable domain, filled in from reference TRBV7-9 and TRBJ2-7, reads DTGVSQNPRHKITKRGQNVTFRCDPISEHNRLYWYRQTLGQGPEFLTYFQNEAQLEKSRLLSDRFSAERPKGSFSTLEIQRTEQGDSAMYLCASSLEGFHEQYFGPGTRLTVT.

This clonotype has just a few counts. The chain combines TRBV6-1 with TRBJ2-3, with 13 positions matching TRBD2. Germline trimming cut 5 bases from V and 1 base from J; bases unmatched to any gene: 3. Looked up from germline, CDR1 is MNHNS and CDR2 is SASEGT. The CDR3 is made up of 16 amino acids. Written as DNA, the CDR3 is TGTGCCAGCAGTTCCGGACTAGCGGGGGGCACAGATACGCAGTATTTT. The encoded protein is CASSSGLAGGTDTQYF.

The genes are TRBV7-9 and TRBJ2-7; 9 nucleotides match TRBD1. Germline CDR1 SEHNR, CDR2 FQNEAQ (reference sequence). The CDR3 runs 15 residues. V lost 5 bases, J lost 5 bases, and 10 bases stayed unmatched. For the CDR3, the DNA is TGTGCCAGCAGCCCCCGGGACAGGGAATACGACGAGCAGTACTTC. It codes for CASSPRDREYDEQYF.

This clonotype was picked up a small number of times. V gene TRBV5-4 combines with J gene TRBJ2-7, with D perhaps being TRBD1 or TRBD2 (5 bases each). The V end was cut by 3 bases, the J end by 0 bases, with 16 bases between. The CDR3 consists of 16 residues. Germline V gives CDR1 SGHNT, CDR2 YYREEE (reference sequence). The CDR3 nucleotides read TGTGCCAGCAGCTCACCGGGACCTCATAGCTCCTACGAGCAGTACTTC. Translated: CASSSPGPHSSYEQYF. The entire variable domain, with the rest obtained from reference TRBV5-4 and TRBJ2-7, is as follows: ETGVTQSPTHLIKTRGQQVTLRCSSQSGHNTVSWYQQALGQGPQFIFQYYREEENGRGNFPPRFSGLQFPNYSSELNVNALELDDSALYLCASSSPGPHSSYEQYFGPGTRLTVT.

Notes on this clonotype: A read error may produce the germline difference seen at one junction end. The chain uses TRBV7-6 and TRBJ2-1, with 11 bases matching TRBD2. CDR1 is SGHVS, CDR2 FNYEAQ, per germline. The CDR3 is 16 amino acids. CDR3 residues: CASSLRGTSGYNEQFF. DNA for the CDR3: TGTGCTAGCAGCTTAAGAGGGACTAGCGGCTACAATGAGCAGTTCTTC.

This clonotype was detected only a few times. V gene TRBV7-8 combines with J gene TRBJ2-3; D unclear. The CDR3 covers 12 residues. The V end lost 8 bases, the J end lost 5 bases, and 11 bases lay between the germline ends. Germline lookup yields CDR1 SGHVS and CDR2 FQNEAQ. CDR3 nucleotides: TGTGCCAGCCAAGCATCGGGAGATACGCAGTATTTT. As protein: CASQASGDTQYF.